This is a list of T cell receptor beta chains from one sample in a study of blood T cell repertoires in COVID-19. The repertoire was sequenced with immunoSEQ multiplex PCR; TCRdb's copy has only in-frame clones and lacks some. The repertoire holds 250,000 to 300,000 clones, with nearly 90% as singletons. Sequences were obtained from peripheral blood. These receptor sequences come from a woman aged 30 to 39 with COVID-19, enrolled during active disease. The CDR3 runs from the conserved cysteine through the conserved F or W. The D gene is left open where the match is weak. The listing skips clone size in some rows; elsewhere it reads once, few, many or a size class.

j_call: TRBJ2-7; d_call: .; v_call: TRBV6-1; clone_size: .; cdr3_nt: TGTGCCAGCAGTGCTCCCTTTATCCCCTACGAGCAGTACTTC; cdr3_aa: CASSAPFIPYEQYF
j_call: TRBJ1-2; d_call: .; v_call: TRBV12-3/TRBV12-4; clone_size: .; cdr3_nt: TGTGCCAGCAGTTTTAAGTTGGGCGGGGGCTACACCTTC; cdr3_aa: CASSFKLGGGYTF
j_call: TRBJ2-2; d_call: TRBD2; v_call: TRBV5-1; clone_size: .; cdr3_nt: TGCGCCAGCAGCTTTAGGCGGGGGGCAGCGACCGGGGAGCTGTTTTTT; cdr3_aa: CASSFRRGAATGELFF
j_call: TRBJ2-1; d_call: TRBD2; v_call: TRBV4-1; clone_size: once; cdr3_nt: TGCGCCAGCAGCCAAGATGGGAACGCGGGGGGTTTGTATGAGCAGTTCTTC; cdr3_aa: CASSQDGNAGGLYEQFF
j_call: TRBJ1-4; d_call: .; v_call: TRBV14; clone_size: .; cdr3_nt: TGTGCCAGCAGCCAAGACGGGCAGGGTTATGAAAAACTGTTTTTT; cdr3_aa: CASSQDGQGYEKLFF
j_call: TRBJ1-4; d_call: TRBD1; v_call: TRBV7-9; clone_size: .; cdr3_nt: TGTGCCAGCAGCTACCGGGACAGGGGGAGGGCAACTAATGAAAAACTGTTTTTT; cdr3_aa: CASSYRDRGRATNEKLFF
j_call: TRBJ1-5; d_call: .; v_call: TRBV13; clone_size: .; cdr3_nt: TGTGCCAGCAGCCCGAAGGGGTTCAATCAGCCCCAGCATTTT; cdr3_aa: CASSPKGFNQPQHF
j_call: TRBJ2-7; d_call: .; v_call: TRBV5-5; clone_size: .; cdr3_nt: TGTGCCAGCAGCCACTTCGGGGTTTACGAGCAGTACTTC; cdr3_aa: CASSHFGVYEQYF
j_call: TRBJ1-3; d_call: .; v_call: TRBV7-9; clone_size: .; cdr3_nt: TGTGCCAGCAGCTTAGCGGGGGCGTTTGGAAACACCATATATTTT; cdr3_aa: CASSLAGAFGNTIYF
j_call: TRBJ2-7; d_call: TRBD2; v_call: TRBV18; clone_size: .; cdr3_nt: TGTGCCAGCTCACCGGGACTAGCGGGCGGCTACGAGCAGTACTTC; cdr3_aa: CASSPGLAGGYEQYF
j_call: TRBJ2-1; d_call: .; v_call: TRBV18; clone_size: .; cdr3_nt: TGTGCCAGCTCACCCTCCTCTTCGGGCTACAATGAGCAGTTCTTC; cdr3_aa: CASSPSSSGYNEQFF
j_call: TRBJ1-1; d_call: TRBD1; v_call: TRBV2; clone_size: .; cdr3_nt: TGTGCCAGCAGAGTGACAGGGGTCGGCACTGAAGCTTTCTTT; cdr3_aa: CASRVTGVGTEAFF
j_call: TRBJ1-5; d_call: TRBD1; v_call: TRBV28; clone_size: .; cdr3_nt: TGTGCCAGCCGGGATTGGGACAGATTTAGCAATCAGCCCCAGCATTTT; cdr3_aa: CASRDWDRFSNQPQHF
j_call: TRBJ2-7; d_call: TRBD2; v_call: TRBV5-5; clone_size: .; cdr3_nt: TGTGCCAGCAGCCCACGGACTAGCTACGAGCAGTACTTC; cdr3_aa: CASSPRTSYEQYF
j_call: TRBJ1-1; d_call: .; v_call: TRBV2; clone_size: .; cdr3_nt: TGTGCCAGCACAAGCGAGGTCGTCGAGAGCGAAGCTTTCTTT; cdr3_aa: CASTSEVVESEAFF
j_call: TRBJ1-2; d_call: .; v_call: TRBV2; clone_size: few; cdr3_nt: TGTGCCTCCTACGGGCGGGGGAGGGACTATGGCTACACCTTC; cdr3_aa: CASYGRGRDYGYTF
j_call: TRBJ1-1; d_call: .; v_call: TRBV19; clone_size: .; cdr3_nt: TGTGCCAGTAGTACCCCGGACAGTTTGAACACTGAAGCTTTCTTT; cdr3_aa: CASSTPDSLNTEAFF
j_call: TRBJ1-2; d_call: .; v_call: TRBV3-1/TRBV3-2; clone_size: .; cdr3_nt: TGTGCCAGCAGCCAAGACACCGCTGGGCACTATGGCTACACCTTC; cdr3_aa: CASSQDTAGHYGYTF
j_call: TRBJ1-2; d_call: .; v_call: TRBV5-5; clone_size: .; cdr3_nt: TGTGCCAGCAGTTGGGTTAGCGGGGGCTACACCTTC; cdr3_aa: CASSWVSGGYTF
j_call: TRBJ2-1; d_call: TRBD2; v_call: TRBV18; clone_size: once; cdr3_nt: TGTGCCAGCTCACCCCCCGGTGGGCTAGCGGGCAACAATGAGCAGTTCTTC; cdr3_aa: CASSPPGGLAGNNEQFF
j_call: TRBJ2-2; d_call: .; v_call: TRBV6-5; clone_size: few; cdr3_nt: TGTGCCAGCAGTTACTCCCAGTCCGGGGAGCTGTTTTTT; cdr3_aa: CASSYSQSGELFF
j_call: TRBJ2-7; d_call: .; v_call: TRBV3-1/TRBV3-2; clone_size: many; cdr3_nt: TGTGCCAGCAGCACGCCGGGACTCTACGAGCAGTACTTC; cdr3_aa: CASSTPGLYEQYF
j_call: TRBJ2-3; d_call: TRBD2; v_call: TRBV3-1/TRBV3-2; clone_size: once; cdr3_nt: TGTGCCAGCAGCCCGTTAGCGGGGGCACCCGCAGATACGCAGTATTTT; cdr3_aa: CASSPLAGAPADTQYF
j_call: TRBJ2-2; d_call: TRBD1; v_call: TRBV5-1; clone_size: .; cdr3_nt: TGCGCCAGCAGCCCTGGGACAGGGGGCACCGGGGAGCTGTTTTTT; cdr3_aa: CASSPGTGGTGELFF
j_call: TRBJ1-6; d_call: TRBD1; v_call: TRBV5-4; clone_size: .; cdr3_nt: TGTGCCAGCTCCCGACAGGGGTTGAATTCACCCCTCCACTTT; cdr3_aa: CASSRQGLNSPLHF
j_call: TRBJ2-3; d_call: .; v_call: TRBV9; clone_size: .; cdr3_nt: TGTGCCAGCAGCATAGACAAGCGGAGGGGAGATACGCAGTATTTT; cdr3_aa: CASSIDKRRGDTQYF
j_call: TRBJ2-7; d_call: .; v_call: TRBV4-1; clone_size: .; cdr3_nt: TGCGCCAGCAGCCATGAAAGCCTGTCTAGCGAATACGAGCAGTACTTC; cdr3_aa: CASSHESLSSEYEQYF
j_call: TRBJ1-4; d_call: .; v_call: TRBV19; clone_size: .; cdr3_nt: TGTGCCAGTAGTTATAACACCCATGAAAAACTGTTTTTT; cdr3_aa: CASSYNTHEKLFF
j_call: TRBJ1-3; d_call: .; v_call: TRBV21-1; clone_size: .; cdr3_nt: TGTGCCAGCAGCAAACAGGGCATATGGGGAAACACCATATATTTT; cdr3_aa: CASSKQGIWGNTIYF
j_call: TRBJ2-3; d_call: .; v_call: TRBV9; clone_size: .; cdr3_nt: TGTGCCAGCGACTTCGGGGACACTAGCACAGATACGCAGTATTTT; cdr3_aa: CASDFGDTSTDTQYF
j_call: TRBJ1-6; d_call: .; v_call: TRBV28; clone_size: .; cdr3_nt: TGTGCCACGACTAAAGTGAGGGGAGGGGCTTCACCCCTCCACTTT; cdr3_aa: CATTKVRGGASPLHF
j_call: TRBJ2-7; d_call: TRBD2; v_call: TRBV19; clone_size: once; cdr3_nt: TGTGCCACTACCGGAGGTAGCGGGGGGACCTACGAGCAGTACTTC; cdr3_aa: CATTGGSGGTYEQYF
j_call: TRBJ2-2; d_call: TRBD1; v_call: TRBV11-2; clone_size: few; cdr3_nt: TGTGCCAGCAGCTTAGTAGGCGCGACAGGGATTTTTTACGGGGAGCTGTTTTTT; cdr3_aa: CASSLVGATGIFYGELFF
j_call: TRBJ2-5; d_call: TRBD1; v_call: TRBV5-1; clone_size: .; cdr3_nt: TGCGCCAGCAGCTCGCAGGACAGGGCAACAGAGACCCAGTACTTC; cdr3_aa: CASSSQDRATETQYF
j_call: TRBJ1-1; d_call: TRBD1; v_call: TRBV5-1; clone_size: few; cdr3_nt: TGCGCCAGCAGAGGGGCAGACCGGACAGGGAAAACTGAAGCTTTCTTT; cdr3_aa: CASRGADRTGKTEAFF
j_call: TRBJ2-5; d_call: .; v_call: TRBV6-5; clone_size: once; cdr3_nt: TGTGCCAGCAGTTACTATCAGGGCCACCAAGAGACCCAGTACTTC; cdr3_aa: CASSYYQGHQETQYF
j_call: TRBJ2-7; d_call: TRBD2; v_call: TRBV7-2; clone_size: .; cdr3_nt: TGTGCCAGCAGCTTAGGGCGGGAGGGGACAGTGCAGTACTTC; cdr3_aa: CASSLGREGTVQYF
j_call: TRBJ1-2; d_call: TRBD1; v_call: TRBV5-1; clone_size: .; cdr3_nt: TGCGCCAGCAGCTTCTGGGGGACAGATACTTATGGCTACACCTTC; cdr3_aa: CASSFWGTDTYGYTF
j_call: TRBJ2-5; d_call: .; v_call: TRBV6-5; clone_size: .; cdr3_nt: TGTGCCAGCAGTTACTCGAGGGAGACCCAGTACTTC; cdr3_aa: CASSYSRETQYF
j_call: TRBJ2-3; d_call: .; v_call: TRBV4-1; clone_size: .; cdr3_nt: TGCGCCAGCAGCTTAGACATCCGCACAGATACGCAGTATTTT; cdr3_aa: CASSLDIRTDTQYF
j_call: TRBJ1-2; d_call: .; v_call: TRBV15; clone_size: .; cdr3_nt: TGTGCCACCAGCAGACCGACAGGAGGTGGCTACACCTTC; cdr3_aa: CATSRPTGGGYTF
j_call: TRBJ2-7; d_call: .; v_call: TRBV7-8; clone_size: .; cdr3_nt: TGTGCCAGCAGCATCACTCAGGGCAACGAGCAGTACTTC; cdr3_aa: CASSITQGNEQYF
j_call: TRBJ1-1; d_call: .; v_call: TRBV20-1; clone_size: .; cdr3_nt: TGCAGTGCTAGCAACCCAGGGGAAGCTTTCTTT; cdr3_aa: CSASNPGEAFF
j_call: TRBJ2-3; d_call: .; v_call: TRBV13; clone_size: .; cdr3_nt: TGTGCCAGCAGCTTTTTCTTGTCAGGGAATACGCAGTATTTT; cdr3_aa: CASSFFLSGNTQYF
j_call: TRBJ1-2; d_call: .; v_call: TRBV24-1; clone_size: .; cdr3_nt: TGTGCCACCATTACCGGGAACGATGGCTACACCTTC; cdr3_aa: CATITGNDGYTF
j_call: TRBJ1-5; d_call: .; v_call: TRBV11-2; clone_size: .; cdr3_nt: TGTGCCAGCAGCGACAGCGATATCAATCAGCCCCAGCATTTT; cdr3_aa: CASSDSDINQPQHF
j_call: TRBJ2-5; d_call: .; v_call: TRBV7-9; clone_size: .; cdr3_nt: TGTGCAATACATCATATAACCGGCGGGGAAGAGACCCAGTACTTC; cdr3_aa: CAIHHITGGEETQYF
j_call: TRBJ1-2; d_call: .; v_call: TRBV6-1; clone_size: .; cdr3_nt: TGTGCCAGCAGTGACAGGGGAAGGGGCCCGGGCTACACCTTC; cdr3_aa: CASSDRGRGPGYTF